Following are 11 T cell receptor beta chains from one sample sequenced in a study of blood T cell repertoires in COVID-19. Using immunoSEQ multiplex PCR, the repertoire was profiled, and TCRdb retains in-frame clones only, with some absent. This table holds over 45,000 clones, roughly 90% found once. Sequences were obtained from peripheral blood. These receptors all come from a woman in her sixties with active COVID-19.

J is TRBJ2-5 and V is TRBV6-6; D might be TRBD2 (5 bases). Germline lookup yields CDR1 MNHNY and CDR2 SVGAGI (reference sequence). The germline V and J ends were trimmed by 3 bases and 5 bases, with 10 bases remaining between them. The CDR3 is made up of 13 amino acids. In nucleotides, the CDR3 is TGTGCCAGCAGTTATCGGGGTGCGGAGACCCAGTACTTC. Residues: CASSYRGAETQYF.

The chain employs TRBV27 and TRBJ1-2; D is possibly TRBD1 (5 bases). From germline, CDR1 is MNHEY and CDR2 SMNVEV (reference sequence). V was trimmed by 3 bases and J by 8 bases, leaving 10 bases between them. This CDR3 region has 12 residues. The CDR3 bases are TGTGCCAGCAGTTTTGCCGGGGGAGGCTACACCTTC. It yields the protein CASSFAGGGYTF.

The rearrangement uses TRBV6-5 and TRBJ2-2; weak D call: TRBD1 (5 bases). V was clipped by 6 bases and J by 1 base, with 9 bases between them. The CDR3 spans 14 residues. Germline V gene lookup returns CDR1 MNHEY and CDR2 SVGAGI. The CDR3 nucleotides are TGTGCCAGCAGACAGACAGAGAACACCGGGGAGCTGTTTTTT. Its protein is CASRQTENTGELFF.

This clone was picked up a small number of times. The rearrangement uses TRBV7-9 and TRBJ2-2; D perhaps matches TRBD1 (5 bases). Germline CDR1 is SEHNR and CDR2 is FQNEAQ (reference sequence). The V and J ends lost 1 base and 4 bases respectively, with 10 bases between them. This CDR3 has 15 amino acids. The CDR3 region has the DNA TGTGCCAGCAGCTTAGTAGGGGTGAGCACCGGGGAGCTGTTTTTT. Amino acids: CASSLVGVSTGELFF.

This chain joins TRBV6-1 and TRBJ1-5; 8 nucleotides align to TRBD1. From germline, CDR1 is MNHNS and CDR2 SASEGT. V was pared by 4 bases and J by 0 bases, with 8 bases of the junction left unmatched. The CDR3 length is 17 residues. The CDR3 nucleotides are TGTGCCAGCAGTGCCCAACAGGGGGACTATAGCAATCAGCCCCAGCATTTT. As protein: CASSAQQGDYSNQPQHF.

The V and J genes are TRBV6-5 and TRBJ1-1; D is ambiguous. Germline CDR1 reads MNHEY; CDR2 reads SVGAGI. The CDR3 contains 12 residues. Deletions cut 8 bases from V and 4 bases from J, with 11 bases between. The CDR3 region has the DNA TGTGCCAGCCAATTTACCGGCACTGAAGCTTTCTTT. The encoded protein is CASQFTGTEAFF.

The DNA of the CDR3 is TGTGCCAGCAGTTACTCGAGAACAGCCGAGGGTACGCAGTATTTT. It yields the protein CASSYSRTAEGTQYF. The gene calls are TRBV6-5 and TRBJ2-3; TRBD2 is a possible D gene (5 bases). V gave up 0 bases and J gave up 8 bases, with 15 bases separating them. Germline CDR1 reads MNHEY; CDR2 reads SVGAGI. CDR3 length: 15 amino acids.

The chain carries TRBV7-2 and TRBJ1-5; 8 bases agree with TRBD1. Germline values: CDR1 SGHTA, CDR2 FQGNSA. With V trimmed by 4 bases and J by 0 bases, 2 bases remained unmatched. The CDR3 is 15 amino acids. CDR3 nucleotide sequence: TGTGCCAGCAGCTCTGGACAGGGTAGCAATCAGCCCCAGCATTTT. This translates into CASSSGQGSNQPQHF.

The V call is TRBV7-9, the J call TRBJ2-1, with 10 bases lining up with TRBD1. CDR1 SEHNR and CDR2 FQNEAQ come from the germline V gene (reference sequence). The CDR3 contains 14 residues. V was clipped by 3 bases and J by 7 bases; unmatched bases: 3. CDR3 sequence (DNA): TGTGCCAGCAGCTTCGGGACAGGGGATAATGAGCAGTTCTTC. It specifies CASSFGTGDNEQFF.

V gene TRBV15 combines with J gene TRBJ2-2; TRBD1 agrees at 7 bases. Germline CDR1 LNHNV, CDR2 YYDKDF (reference sequence). With V trimmed by 3 bases and J by 5 bases, 6 bases remained unmatched. There are 15 residues in the CDR3. CDR3 in DNA: TGTGCCACCAGCAGCGGACAGGCCCCAACCGGGGAGCTGTTTTTT. The encoded protein is CATSSGQAPTGELFF.

The gene calls are TRBV5-1 and TRBJ2-7; TRBD2 matches 11 bases. This CDR3 has 18 amino acids. Germline V gene sequence: CDR1 SGHRS, CDR2 YFSETQ. V lost 0 bases, J lost 4 bases, and 12 bases stayed unmatched. CDR3 sequence: CASSLAGITSGGFYEQYF. CDR3 DNA sequence: TGCGCCAGCAGCTTGGCGGGAATTACTAGCGGGGGTTTTTACGAGCAGTACTTC.